Listed below are T cell receptor beta chains from one sample, sequenced in a study of brain T cells in children with intractable seizures. Some clones are missing from TCRdb's copy, which holds only in-frame ones; the method was immunoSEQ multiplex PCR. The data contain under 400,000 clones, roughly 93% of them singletons. The sample consisted of peripheral blood, taken about 5 months after surgery. All receptors come from a boy in the first two years of life with tuberous sclerosis and intractable seizures. CDR3s include the opening cysteine and the closing phenylalanine or tryptophan. A D gene is named only where the DNA matches it firmly. Expanded clones are given a class, and other clones once, few, many or no size at all.

D gene: .; J gene: TRBJ2-1; clone size: .; V gene: TRBV9; CDR3 DNA: TGTGCCAGCAGCGACGGGGGACGGGAGCAGTTCTTC; CDR3 protein: CASSDGGREQFF
D gene: .; J gene: TRBJ2-2; clone size: few; V gene: TRBV19; CDR3 DNA: TGTGCCAGTAGTCCCGCCCCCGGGTGGAAGACCGGGGAGCTGTTTTTT; CDR3 protein: CASSPAPGWKTGELFF
D gene: TRBD2; J gene: TRBJ2-7; clone size: .; V gene: TRBV3-1/TRBV3-2; CDR3 DNA: TGTGCCAGCAGCCGAACTGGGACTAGCGGGAGAATTCCCGAGCAGTACTTC; CDR3 protein: CASSRTGTSGRIPEQYF
D gene: .; J gene: TRBJ2-2; clone size: .; V gene: TRBV3-1/TRBV3-2; CDR3 DNA: TGTGCCAGCAGCCAAAGGCAGGAGCTGTTTTTT; CDR3 protein: CASSQRQELFF
D gene: .; J gene: TRBJ1-2; clone size: .; V gene: TRBV7-3; CDR3 DNA: TGTGCCAGCACTTCGGGAGCAGGCGACTATGGCTACACCTTC; CDR3 protein: CASTSGAGDYGYTF
D gene: .; J gene: TRBJ2-3; clone size: .; V gene: TRBV5-6; CDR3 DNA: TGTGCCAGCAGCTTGGACCTCCGAGAACCAGATACGCAGTATTTT; CDR3 protein: CASSLDLREPDTQYF
D gene: .; J gene: TRBJ1-6; clone size: few; V gene: TRBV5-1; CDR3 DNA: TGCGCCAGCAGCTTGGAACACTATAATTCACCCCTCCACTTT; CDR3 protein: CASSLEHYNSPLHF
D gene: .; J gene: TRBJ1-3; clone size: .; V gene: TRBV3-1/TRBV3-2; CDR3 DNA: TGTGCCAGCAGCCAAGATTGGGCAGGTCCTCGGAACACCATATATTTT; CDR3 protein: CASSQDWAGPRNTIYF
D gene: .; J gene: TRBJ2-2; clone size: .; V gene: TRBV5-1; CDR3 DNA: TGCGCCAGCAGCTTGGATGGGGGGACTTACACCGGGGAGCTGTTTTTT; CDR3 protein: CASSLDGGTYTGELFF
D gene: TRBD2; J gene: TRBJ2-2; clone size: .; V gene: TRBV7-9; CDR3 DNA: TGTGCCAGCAGCTTATGGCGGGCTAGCGGGAGGATGGAAACCGGGGAGCTGTTTTTT; CDR3 protein: CASSLWRASGRMETGELFF
D gene: .; J gene: TRBJ2-3; clone size: .; V gene: TRBV30; CDR3 DNA: TGTGCCTGGAGTGTACTCGGGAGAAGAGATACGCAGTATTTT; CDR3 protein: CAWSVLGRRDTQYF
D gene: .; J gene: TRBJ2-1; clone size: .; V gene: TRBV19; CDR3 DNA: TGTGCCAGTAGTTTTAGGGCCACCTACAATGAGCAGTTCTTC; CDR3 protein: CASSFRATYNEQFF
D gene: TRBD1; J gene: TRBJ1-2; clone size: once; V gene: TRBV28; CDR3 DNA: TGTGCCAGCAGTCCGGGACAGGGAACCTATGGCTACACCTTC; CDR3 protein: CASSPGQGTYGYTF
D gene: .; J gene: TRBJ1-6; clone size: few; V gene: TRBV10-3; CDR3 DNA: TGTGCCATCAGTCAGACTACAGGGACTAGTTCACCCCTCCACTTT; CDR3 protein: CAISQTTGTSSPLHF
D gene: .; J gene: TRBJ2-2; clone size: .; V gene: TRBV7-2; CDR3 DNA: TGTGCCAGCAGCTTAGCCGGCACATACACCGGGGAGCTGTTTTTT; CDR3 protein: CASSLAGTYTGELFF
D gene: .; J gene: TRBJ1-1; clone size: once; V gene: TRBV3-1/TRBV3-2; CDR3 DNA: TGTGCCAGCAGCCAAGAAGTTAGGGTTCGGATTGGGGCTGAAGCTTTCTTT; CDR3 protein: CASSQEVRVRIGAEAFF
D gene: TRBD2; J gene: TRBJ2-5; clone size: .; V gene: TRBV24-1; CDR3 DNA: TGTGCCACCAGTGATGTGACTAGCGGACAAGAGACCCAGTACTTC; CDR3 protein: CATSDVTSGQETQYF
D gene: .; J gene: TRBJ1-2; clone size: .; V gene: TRBV2; CDR3 DNA: TGTGCCAGCAGTGAAGAACACACCAACACAATGGGCTACACCTTC; CDR3 protein: CASSEEHTNTMGYTF
D gene: TRBD1; J gene: TRBJ2-7; clone size: .; V gene: TRBV20-1; CDR3 DNA: TGCAGTGCTAGTGACAGGGACAGCTACGAGCAGTACTTC; CDR3 protein: CSASDRDSYEQYF
D gene: TRBD2; J gene: TRBJ2-7; clone size: once; V gene: TRBV6-6; CDR3 DNA: TGTGCCAGCAGTTATCCCAGCGGGAGGGACTACGAGCAGTACTTC; CDR3 protein: CASSYPSGRDYEQYF
D gene: TRBD1; J gene: TRBJ1-6; clone size: .; V gene: TRBV7-9; CDR3 DNA: TGTGCCAGCAGCTTAGCTTCCGGGACAGGGAATTCACCCCTCCACTTT; CDR3 protein: CASSLASGTGNSPLHF
D gene: TRBD1; J gene: TRBJ1-1; clone size: once; V gene: TRBV9; CDR3 DNA: TGTGCCAGCAGCCCCCAGGGGGTGGGCACTGAAGCTTTCTTT; CDR3 protein: CASSPQGVGTEAFF
D gene: .; J gene: TRBJ1-4; clone size: .; V gene: TRBV6-6; CDR3 DNA: TGTGCCAGCAGGGGGTGGGAAAAACTGTTTTTT; CDR3 protein: CASRGWEKLFF
D gene: TRBD2; J gene: TRBJ2-3; clone size: .; V gene: TRBV6-5; CDR3 DNA: TGTGCCAGCACCCGGACTAGCGGCACAGATACGCAGTATTTT; CDR3 protein: CASTRTSGTDTQYF
D gene: TRBD1; J gene: TRBJ2-1; clone size: .; V gene: TRBV4-2; CDR3 DNA: TGTGCCAGCAGCCCCTGGGACAGGGACCACAATGAGCAGTTCTTC; CDR3 protein: CASSPWDRDHNEQFF
D gene: .; J gene: TRBJ1-1; clone size: .; V gene: TRBV4-1; CDR3 DNA: TGCGCCAGCAGCCTGGGGAGGGGGACGGGAGCTTTGAACACTGAAGCTTTCTTT; CDR3 protein: CASSLGRGTGALNTEAFF
D gene: TRBD1; J gene: TRBJ1-5; clone size: .; V gene: TRBV6-6; CDR3 DNA: TGTGCCAGCAGTCAACTACAGGGGGGCTATAGCAATCAGCCCCAGCATTTT; CDR3 protein: CASSQLQGGYSNQPQHF
D gene: .; J gene: TRBJ1-1; clone size: .; V gene: TRBV7-9; CDR3 DNA: TGTGCCAGCAGCGAAACGACCACTGAAGCTTTCTTT; CDR3 protein: CASSETTTEAFF
D gene: .; J gene: TRBJ2-3; clone size: once; V gene: TRBV20-1; CDR3 DNA: TGCAGTGCTAGTATTGGGACCCCCACAGATACGCAGTATTTT; CDR3 protein: CSASIGTPTDTQYF
D gene: .; J gene: TRBJ1-4; clone size: .; V gene: TRBV14; CDR3 DNA: TGTGCCAGCAGCCCCGACACGAGGGGTGAAAAACTGTTTTTT; CDR3 protein: CASSPDTRGEKLFF
D gene: .; J gene: TRBJ2-4; clone size: .; V gene: TRBV19; CDR3 DNA: TGTGCCAGTAGTATAGGGAGCGGCGTAGCCAAAAACATTCAGTACTTC; CDR3 protein: CASSIGSGVAKNIQYF
D gene: .; J gene: TRBJ1-1; clone size: .; V gene: TRBV7-6; CDR3 DNA: TGTGCCAGCAGCTTAGCCAGGGCAGGTGAAGCTTTCTTT; CDR3 protein: CASSLARAGEAFF
D gene: .; J gene: TRBJ1-2; clone size: once; V gene: TRBV30; CDR3 DNA: TGTGCCTGCCGGACGGATTATGGCTACACCTTC; CDR3 protein: CACRTDYGYTF
D gene: .; J gene: TRBJ2-7; clone size: .; V gene: TRBV4-1; CDR3 DNA: TGCGCCAGCAGCCAAGCCCCTACCGCCTACGAGCAGTACTTC; CDR3 protein: CASSQAPTAYEQYF
D gene: TRBD2; J gene: TRBJ2-3; clone size: .; V gene: TRBV4-2; CDR3 DNA: TGTGCCAGCAGCCAAGACGAAGGTAGACGGGGGGGCAGAGATACGCAGTATTTT; CDR3 protein: CASSQDEGRRGGRDTQYF
D gene: .; J gene: TRBJ1-3; clone size: .; V gene: TRBV6-5; CDR3 DNA: TGTGCCAGCAGTTACCAGGGGTCCAGTGGAAACACCATATATTTT; CDR3 protein: CASSYQGSSGNTIYF
D gene: TRBD1; J gene: TRBJ1-2; clone size: .; V gene: TRBV10-2; CDR3 DNA: TGCGCCAGCACCATGGACAGGGCTAACTATGGCTACACCTTC; CDR3 protein: CASTMDRANYGYTF
D gene: .; J gene: TRBJ2-7; clone size: .; V gene: TRBV2; CDR3 DNA: TGTGCCAGCAGTGAGGTAAGCGACGAGCAGTACTTC; CDR3 protein: CASSEVSDEQYF
D gene: .; J gene: TRBJ1-2; clone size: .; V gene: TRBV20-1; CDR3 DNA: TGCAGTGCTACCACTAACTATGGCTACACCTTC; CDR3 protein: CSATTNYGYTF
D gene: .; J gene: TRBJ2-2; clone size: .; V gene: TRBV6-5; CDR3 DNA: TGTGCCAGCAGCCAAACAGGGACCACCGGGGAGCTGTTTTTT; CDR3 protein: CASSQTGTTGELFF
D gene: TRBD1; J gene: TRBJ2-5; clone size: .; V gene: TRBV24-1; CDR3 DNA: TGTGCCACCAGTGATTTGGGGACAGGGGGCGCAGAGACCCAGTACTTC; CDR3 protein: CATSDLGTGGAETQYF
D gene: .; J gene: TRBJ2-2; clone size: once; V gene: TRBV2; CDR3 DNA: TGTGCCAGCAGCAGGGACTCACTGAACACCGGGGAGCTGTTTTTT; CDR3 protein: CASSRDSLNTGELFF
D gene: .; J gene: TRBJ2-7; clone size: .; V gene: TRBV3-1/TRBV3-2; CDR3 DNA: TGTGCCAGCAGCCAAGACAAGGGCGTCTACTCCTACGAGCAGTACTTC; CDR3 protein: CASSQDKGVYSYEQYF
D gene: TRBD1; J gene: TRBJ2-1; clone size: .; V gene: TRBV24-1; CDR3 DNA: TGTGCCACCAGTCGACAGGGAAGCTCCTACAATGAGCAGTTCTTC; CDR3 protein: CATSRQGSSYNEQFF
D gene: .; J gene: TRBJ1-3; clone size: .; V gene: TRBV12-5; CDR3 DNA: TGTGCTAGTGGTTTGGTATTGGGGGAGATCTCTGGAAACACCATATATTTT; CDR3 protein: CASGLVLGEISGNTIYF
D gene: .; J gene: TRBJ1-2; clone size: .; V gene: TRBV6-5; CDR3 DNA: TGTGCCAGCCTCCTTGGAGCAATTGGCTACACCTTC; CDR3 protein: CASLLGAIGYTF
D gene: .; J gene: TRBJ2-7; clone size: .; V gene: TRBV5-1; CDR3 DNA: TGCGCCAGCAGCTTGGATTTTAGGGCGGGGGCCCCCCCTGAGCAGTACTTC; CDR3 protein: CASSLDFRAGAPPEQYF